This T cell receptor beta chain was captured in a study of shared clonotypes between healthy human individuals (dated by TCRdb to 2018 to 2021). Concerning the study at large: A few men and a couple of women, aged 18 to 49 years, made up the cohort. For each donor, three plates each were used for CD4 naive and CD4 memory, two plates were used for CD8 naive, and one plate was used for CD8 memory. To estimate repertoire size and how much clonotypes are shared between individuals, the study performed deep sequencing of blood TCR repertoires from 4 to 6 healthy adults. To increase sequencing depth and limit assay-specific biases, different laboratories used diverse techniques to prepare libraries and sequence TCR repertoires. Per donor, leukapheresis produced somewhere between about 0.85 and 9.5 billion PBMCs.

CDR1 SGDLS and CDR2 YYNGEE were looked up in the germline V gene. V lost 4 bases and J lost 5 bases, and the count of bases not matched to a germline gene is 9. The CDR3 contains 16 residues, cysteine and phenylalanine counted. Only the CDR3 part of the read is kept: 48 bases, read in frame from the first base. Regarding this clone: Its antigen specificity is not known. No qualities accompany the bases; no much larger clone lies one base away.

Beyond this particular receptor, the publication reports: Compared with non-shared clonotypes, the clonotypes found in all four sorted-subset donors had higher generation probabilities. Across several donors, about 5.2% of naive CD4, approximately 4% of naive CD8, roughly 2.2% of memory CD4, and approximately 0.42% of memory CD8 clonotypes were shared. Sampling was restricted to blood, and TCR repertoires in tissues likely differ from the TCR repertoires found in blood. Because the study included only a small number of donors, the genetic and exposure-history diversity represented was limited. Pairwise subsampling indicated that sequencing depth was expected to affect the degree of clonotype sharing among donors. Incomplete sequencing was indicated by rarefaction of sorted-subset datasets, despite the large sequencing depth. Naive subsets generally had larger estimated clonotype richness than memory subsets did.

Using the deep immunoSEQ assay, multiplex PCR amplified TCR CDR3 regions from genomic DNA. Genomic DNA extracted from each cell subset was distributed evenly over all wells of several immunoSEQ 96-well plates, and each plate served as one replicate. For sorted subsets, each replicate PCR was loaded with around 200 ng genomic DNA, equivalent to 25,000 to 35,000 T cell genomes. Purified libraries were measured with a Qubit 3.0 fluorometer, size-checked on a Bioanalyzer 2100, and measured again with the KAPA Library Quantification kit. Every immunoSEQ 96-well plate was sequenced on a dedicated single-read 150-cycle Illumina NextSeq 550 flow cell. The original methods were these. Because only junctional sequences without quality scores were contained in the immunoSEQ output, filtering matching that applied to full-length reads could not be performed. To assign V/J genes and CDR3, sequences were annotated against IMGT germline references using PyIR, a Python wrapper for IgBLAST v1.9. Reads were filtered out if the reads had weak V/J assignments (E-value above 1e-6), no CDR3, stop codons, out-of-frame junctions, or ambiguous translated residues. V3J clonotypes were defined as sequences sharing the same inferred V gene, J gene, and CDR3 amino acid sequence. To compute the percentage overlap between repertoires, the number of shared unique clonotypes was divided by the size of the smaller repertoire. RTK rarefaction, the Chao1 estimator, and Recon v2.1 estimates of unobserved clonotypes were used to assess repertoire richness. For all TCRbeta clonotypes obtained by the gDNA method from a handful of donors, generation probabilities were computed with OLGA. The source is immuneACCESS, and TCRdb retained only in-frame sequences with V and J called. Part of the clones is not carried over; for the studies checked, unresolved V genes explain less than half of this, and the remainder is unexplained. V and J calls and clone size are copied from that table; D and trimming were computed from the DNA. The sample table contains approximately 2,000,000 clones; only one count was recorded for around 93% of them. The top ten hold around 1.8% of the sample.

CD8 naive samples were CD45RO-negative cells positively selected for CCR7, giving a CD45RA+CCR7+ population that excluded TemRA cells. Healthy HIV-negative adults with no recently reported acute infections or vaccinations were included as donors. Only Caucasian adults living in Nashville, Tennessee, USA were represented among the donors. Blood was obtained by leukapheresis, after which PBMCs were separated by Ficoll-Histopaque density gradient centrifugation and cryopreserved in liquid nitrogen vapor phase. Analytical flow cytometry was used to check the purity and quantity of every magnetically sorted T cell population. Genomic DNA was isolated from each sorted fraction and quantified by UV absorbance on a Nanodrop 2000c.

Sample: naive CD8+ T cells from PBMCs. The cell subset or site label for this specimen denotes: CD45RA+CCR7+. The receptor chain draws on TRBV9 and TRBJ2-1, and TRBD2 aligns with 10 junction nucleotides. The TCR was taken from a man younger than 35 in good health. Some clones in this sample may be carry-over from other donors' samples. The nucleotide sequence reads as follows: TGTGCCAGCAGCCTCACGACGAGCGGGAGGGACAATGAGCAGTTCTTC. It encodes CASSLTTSGRDNEQFF.